Listed below are T cell receptor beta chains from one sample, sequenced in a study of vaccination and CD4 T cells after COVID-19. In TCRdb, the PCR reads were re-called with MiXCR into one record per CDR3 protein. Of around 26,000 distinct CDR3 sequences in the sample, 67% were seen once. Their target antigens are unknown. The starting material was CD4+ T cells from blood, cultured in vitro, obtained after SARS-CoV-2 vaccination. These receptors were taken from a human donor who received a COVID-19 vaccine. The CDR3 runs from the conserved cysteine through the conserved F or W. Fields, in order: V gene, D gene, J gene, clone size, CDR3 length, CDR3 protein, CDR3 DNA. D genes are given only for firm matches. A row's size may be missing; if present it is once, few, many or a size class.

TRBV11-3,TRBD1,TRBJ2-6,NA,15,CASGTGTTGANVLTF,TGTGCCAGCGGGACAGGGACCACTGGGGCCAACGTCCTGACTTTC
TRBV20-1,NA,TRBJ2-5,NA,12,CSAVEGGGTQYF,TGCAGTGCCGTAGAGGGAGGAGGGACCCAGTACTTC
TRBV19,NA,TRBJ1-3,NA,15,CASSMGAYSGNTIYF,TGTGCCAGTAGTATGGGGGCTTACTCTGGAAACACCATATATTTT
TRBV20-1,NA,TRBJ2-2,few,13,CSMTYSNTGELFF,TGCAGCATGACATATTCGAACACCGGGGAGCTGTTTTTT
TRBV19,NA,TRBJ2-5,NA,11,CASSTPGQKYF,TGTGCCAGTAGTACCCCGGGACAAAAGTACTTC
TRBV12-3/TRBV12-4,NA,TRBJ1-2,NA,11,CASSYRAVLIF,TGTGCCAGCAGTTATAGGGCCGTCTTGATCTTC
TRBV11-2,NA,TRBJ1-2,NA,14,CASSLAGGVDGYTF,TGTGCCAGCAGCTTAGCGGGTGGGGTGGATGGCTACACCTTC
TRBV7-9,TRBD1,TRBJ1-6,NA,13,CASSATGNSPLHF,TGTGCCAGCAGCGCGACAGGGAACTCACCCCTCCACTTT
TRBV27,NA,TRBJ2-5,NA,14,CASSLSGGQETQYF,TGTGCCAGCAGTTTATCGGGGGGTCAAGAGACCCAGTACTTC
TRBV20-1,TRBD2,TRBJ2-5,NA,14,CSAQRGGDQETQYF,TGCAGTGCTCAGCGGGGCGGGGACCAAGAGACCCAGTACTTC
TRBV6-1,NA,TRBJ1-2,NA,13,CASSPPGNYGYTF,TGTGCCAGCAGCCCTCCAGGGAACTATGGCTACACCTTC